Presented here are 4 T cell receptor beta chains from one specimen sequenced in a study of T cells after yellow fever vaccination. TCRdb processed the 5' RACE reads anew with MiXCR; each CDR3 protein has one entry. The sample includes fewer than 150,000 distinct CDR3 sequences, about 7.2% of them seen just once. The specimen was CD4+ T cells sorted from PBMCs, collected approximately 40 days after the first yellow fever vaccination. These TCRs come from a man aged 18-30 years who received the YFV17D yellow fever vaccine.

The sample holds many counts of this clonotype. The chain uses TRBV29-1 and TRBJ1-1; 7 bases fit TRBD1. Germline CDR1 SQVTM, CDR2 ANQGSEA. CDR3 length equals 13 residues. The junction had 6 bases not matched to a gene; V was cut back by 7 bases and J by 1 base. Here the CDR3 DNA reads TGCAGCGGACAGGGACAGACGAACACTGAAGCTTTCTTT. Protein: CSGQGQTNTEAFF. The full variable domain, with the rest looked up from reference TRBV29-1 and TRBJ1-1, is SAVISQKPSRDICQRGTSLTIQCQVDSQVTMMFWYRQQPGQSLTLIATANQGSEATYESGFVIDKFPISRPNLTFSTLTVSNMSPEDSSIYLCSGQGQTNTEAFFGQGTRLTVV.

This clonotype was observed many times. The gene calls are TRBV7-9 and TRBJ1-4, with D possibly TRBD1 on 6 matching bases. Looked up from germline, CDR1 is SEHNR and CDR2 is FQNEAQ (reference sequence). This CDR3 has 15 amino acids. Deletions cut 1 base from V and 5 bases from J, with 11 bases between. This chain's CDR3 is CASSLDTGANEKLFF. Here the CDR3 DNA reads TGTGCCAGCAGCTTAGATACGGGGGCGAATGAAAAACTGTTTTTT.

The chain uses TRBV3-1 and TRBJ1-1; unclear D gene. Germline-derived CDR1 and CDR2 are LGHDT and YNNKEL (reference sequence). V shed 6 bases and J shed 0 bases, with 11 bases lying between them. The CDR3 length is 14 residues. The CDR3 DNA is TGTGCCAGCAGAGCAGAACCGATGAACACTGAAGCTTTCTTT. Translated, it gives CASRAEPMNTEAFF.

This clonotype was seen at least ten times. In DNA, the CDR3 is TGCGCCAGCAGCCCAGGGACAGCGCAAGAGACCCAGTACTTC. Translated: CASSPGTAQETQYF. The rearrangement joins TRBV5-1 to TRBJ2-5; the match to TRBD1 covers 7 bases. Germline V CDR1 and CDR2: SGHRS, YFSETQ. Losses at the gene ends were 4 bases for V and 2 bases for J; bases not matched to a gene: 5. The CDR3 totals 14 residues.